This T cell receptor (beta chain) was sequenced in a study of regulatory T cells in long-lasting Graves disease. Regarding the study as a whole: Among samples with persistent disease, TRBV28, TRBJ1-2 and TRBJ2-5 were favored.

Sample time point: newly diagnosed GD, antithyroid drugs for less than 3 months. With RNA extracted from PBMCs as input, the TCR library was made. Diagnoses of Graves' disease were made by American Thyroid Association guidelines. Building of the TCR beta libraries involved iRepertoire HTBI primers and Arm-PCR of CDR3 regions. TCRdb recomputed calls from the multiplex PCR reads with MiXCR, one row per CDR3 protein. This sample has about 620,000 distinct CDR3 sequences, with 16% found just once. With regard to this clonotype: The antigen remains undetermined.

Looked up from germline, CDR1 is ENHRY and CDR2 is SYGVKD. The length of the CDR3 is 13 residues. The data also belong to a second study, concerning T cells in Graves' hyperthyroidism and ophthalmopathy. That paper notes: First-round RT-PCR targeting the TCR CDR3 was performed with the HTBI primer set. Most expanded thyroid clonotypes above 0.001 recurred in blood.

This material consisted of peripheral blood mononuclear cells (PBMCs), taken at new diagnosis, from a patient treated with antithyroid drugs. The J gene is TRBJ2-4, the V gene TRBV10-3; maybe TRBD1 (5 bases). The J call may be in error: the DNA end matches TRBJ2-7 better. The source is a woman in her 30s with Graves disease. CDR3 region: CAIRETASYEQYF. CDR3 DNA: TGTGCCATCAGGGAGACAGCGTCCTACGAGCAGTACTTC.